The present entry profiles one TCR beta chain with its context. The data are from a study of blood T cell repertoires in COVID-19. Study background: The United States, Italy and Spain provided the acute and convalescent COVID-19 samples. The analysed material was cDNA or gDNA that came from T cells, B-cell-depleted T cells, or PBMCs.

As handled by the study authors: How many nucleated cells were present was estimated from reference gene primer amplification. TCRdb's copy holds only in-frame clones and misses some; the assay was immunoSEQ multiplex PCR. V, J and clone size reflect that table, while D and trimming were determined from the DNA. The table includes fewer than 120,000 clones, 80% to 90% detected once. The receptor was isolated from a woman aged 55-69 years with acute or convalescent COVID-19. Sequencing was carried out using peripheral blood.

CDR3 region: CASSHQPEGQGHWNTEAFF. The CDR3, as DNA: TGTGCCAGCAGTCACCAACCAGAAGGACAGGGGCATTGGAACACTGAAGCTTTCTTT. This sequence joins TRBV6-2 or TRBV6-3 and TRBJ1-1; 9 bases fit TRBD1. The CDR3 totals 19 residues. V dropped 5 bases and J dropped 1; count of bases not matched to a gene: 17. The germline gives CDR1 MNHEY, CDR2 SVGEGT.